The rows below give T cell receptor beta chains drawn from one sample of a study of early T cells in non-severe SARS-CoV-2 infection. TCRdb re-analysed the 5' RACE reads in MiXCR, keeping a single row per CDR3 protein. The top ten hold 7.6% of the sample, which has around 72,000 distinct CDR3 sequences, about 9.4% seen once. The sample in question was whole blood, obtained at baseline. Source of these receptors: an adult who was a healthcare worker with PCR-confirmed SARS-CoV-2 infection or an uninfected control (not recorded which). The CDR3 runs from the conserved cysteine through the conserved F or W. The D gene is left open where the match is weak. Clone size is shown for a subset of rows, as once, few, many or a class of expanded clone.

clone size	V gene	D gene	J gene	CDR3 protein	CDR3 DNA
-	TRBV9	-	TRBJ2-7	CASSVAGRDYEQYF	TGTGCCAGCAGCGTAGCGGGCAGGGACTACGAGCAGTACTTC
few	TRBV7-8	-	TRBJ2-1	CASSSRDFVYNEQFF	TGTGCCAGCAGCTCAAGAGACTTTGTATACAATGAGCAGTTCTTC
few	TRBV9	-	TRBJ2-1	CASSASPLGSSYNEQFF	TGTGCCAGCAGCGCTTCCCCACTTGGGTCTTCCTACAATGAGCAGTTCTTC
few	TRBV6-2/TRBV6-3	-	TRBJ2-7	CARANSSRIPPQASYEQYF	TGTGCCAGGGCAAACTCGAGCCGAATTCCCCCCCAGGCATCCTACGAGCAGTACTTC
-	TRBV20-1	TRBD2	TRBJ2-7	CSASPSGDYEQYF	TGCAGTGCTAGCCCCAGCGGGGATTACGAGCAGTACTTC
many	TRBV5-4	TRBD2	TRBJ2-1	CASSLRLAKQRGEQFF	TGTGCCAGCAGCCTCCGACTAGCTAAGCAAAGAGGGGAGCAGTTCTTC
few	TRBV4-1	TRBD1	TRBJ2-4	CASSQDAGTENIQYF	TGCGCCAGCAGCCAAGATGCAGGGACAGAAAACATTCAGTACTTC
many	TRBV6-4	TRBD2	TRBJ2-3	CASSVASGSTDTQYF	TGTGCCAGCAGTGTTGCTAGCGGTAGCACAGATACGCAGTATTTT
few	TRBV10-2	-	TRBJ1-2	CASSESIRGGGYTF	TGCGCCAGCAGTGAGTCGATTAGGGGCGGAGGCTACACCTTC
-	TRBV7-2	-	TRBJ2-2	CASSAQEDSGELFF	TGTGCCAGCAGCGCCCAGGAGGATAGCGGGGAGCTGTTTTTT
-	TRBV7-9	-	TRBJ2-3	CAVAGRGRPDTQYF	TGTGCCGTAGCTGGACGGGGGCGCCCAGATACGCAGTATTTT
many	TRBV6-1	-	TRBJ2-3	CASSVSQDTQYF	TGTGCCAGCAGTGTTAGCCAGGATACGCAGTATTTT
-	TRBV4-1	TRBD2	TRBJ2-3	CASSQIGLAGAATSTDTQYF	TGCGCCAGCAGCCAGATCGGACTAGCGGGGGCCGCAACTAGCACAGATACGCAGTATTTT
many	TRBV7-2	-	TRBJ2-4	CASSSPAGTLVYF	TGTGCCAGCAGCTCCCCGGCCGGGACTCTCGTGTACTTC
-	TRBV5-6	-	TRBJ2-1	CASTAGALPYNEQFF	TGTGCCAGCACTGCGGGGGCCCTCCCCTACAATGAGCAGTTCTTC
few	TRBV6-2/TRBV6-3	-	TRBJ1-5	CASSTSGGTQHF	TGTGCCAGCTCGACAAGCGGGGGAACCCAGCATTTT
few	TRBV9	-	TRBJ2-1	CASSVGSYNEQFF	TGTGCCAGCAGCGTAGGGTCTTACAATGAGCAGTTCTTC
few	TRBV27	TRBD1	TRBJ1-1	CASSLTGALNTEAFF	TGTGCCAGCAGTTTGACAGGGGCTCTGAACACTGAAGCTTTCTTT
-	TRBV29-1	TRBD2	TRBJ2-3	CSVERTAGGTDTQYF	TGCAGCGTTGAACGTACGGCGGGGGGGACAGATACGCAGTATTTT
few	TRBV5-1	TRBD1	TRBJ2-7	CASSLAQTGVSYEQYF	TGCGCCAGCAGCTTGGCCCAGACAGGGGTGTCCTACGAGCAGTACTTC
many	TRBV12-3/TRBV12-4	-	TRBJ1-5	CASSSLAFQPQHF	TGTGCCAGCAGTTCCTTGGCGTTCCAGCCCCAGCATTTT
-	TRBV10-3	TRBD2	TRBJ2-7	CAISESRGEEQYF	TGTGCCATCAGTGAGTCCCGGGGGGAGGAGCAGTACTTC
-	TRBV6-2/TRBV6-3	-	TRBJ2-6	CASNGQTSGANVLTF	TGTGCCAGCAACGGACAGACCTCTGGGGCCAACGTCCTGACTTTC
-	TRBV7-2	TRBD1	TRBJ1-1	CASSFQGVTAEAFF	TGTGCCAGCAGTTTTCAGGGGGTTACGGCTGAAGCTTTCTTT
-	TRBV4-3	-	TRBJ1-1	CASSQDVGQMNTEAFF	TGCGCCAGCAGCCAAGATGTTGGGCAGATGAACACTGAAGCTTTCTTT
once	TRBV6-4	-	TRBJ2-3	CASSAREADTQYF	TGTGCCAGCAGCGCGAGGGAGGCAGATACGCAGTATTTT
many	TRBV9	TRBD2	TRBJ2-7	CASSVGGDSYEQYF	TGTGCCAGCAGCGTGGGGGGGGACTCCTACGAGCAGTACTTC
-	TRBV7-9	-	TRBJ1-6	CASSLSEGGSPLHF	TGTGCCAGCAGCCTCAGTGAAGGAGGGTCACCCCTCCACTTT
-	TRBV5-1	-	TRBJ1-2	CASSLGEDNYGYTF	TGCGCCAGCAGCTTGGGTGAAGATAACTATGGCTACACCTTC
many	TRBV7-2	-	TRBJ2-7	CASSPPPGDEQYF	TGTGCCAGCAGCCCACCCCCGGGGGACGAGCAGTACTTC
-	TRBV20-1	TRBD1	TRBJ2-7	CSARQGATYEQYF	TGCAGTGCGCGACAGGGGGCAACCTACGAGCAGTACTTC
many	TRBV2	TRBD2	TRBJ2-3	CASRGAGYTDTQYF	TGTGCCAGCAGGGGAGCGGGGTACACAGATACGCAGTATTTT
many	TRBV30	TRBD1	TRBJ1-1	CAWCPDRDTEAFF	TGTGCCTGGTGCCCCGACAGGGACACTGAAGCTTTCTTT
-	TRBV20-1	TRBD1	TRBJ1-5	CSAGDNRGQQPQHF	TGCAGTGCTGGTGATAACAGGGGTCAACAGCCCCAGCATTTT
few	TRBV5-1	-	TRBJ2-7	CASSLGSDYSYEQYF	TGCGCCAGCAGCTTGGGCAGCGATTACTCCTACGAGCAGTACTTC
few	TRBV6-1	-	TRBJ1-1	CASISVPGTEAFF	TGTGCCAGCATAAGTGTTCCAGGTACTGAAGCTTTCTTT
-	TRBV20-1	TRBD1	TRBJ2-1	CSARRTGGRGNEQFF	TGCAGTGCTAGAAGGACAGGGGGCAGGGGCAATGAGCAGTTCTTC
-	TRBV9	-	TRBJ2-1	CASSTGLYNEQFF	TGTGCCAGCAGCACGGGACTCTACAATGAGCAGTTCTTC
few	TRBV20-1	-	TRBJ1-5	CSGSPGDGVAQPQHF	TGCAGTGGTAGTCCAGGAGACGGCGTGGCGCAGCCCCAGCATTTT
few	TRBV7-6	-	TRBJ1-1	CASSLAGVGGANTEAFF	TGTGCCAGCAGCTTAGCGGGTGTGGGGGGTGCGAACACTGAAGCTTTCTTT
-	TRBV20-1	-	TRBJ2-1	CSSSPRGSEQFF	TGCAGTTCCTCTCCGCGGGGCTCTGAGCAGTTCTTC
few	TRBV9	-	TRBJ1-3	CASSVLTEENTIYF	TGTGCCAGCAGCGTGTTGACAGAAGAAAACACCATATATTTT
-	TRBV29-1	-	TRBJ2-1	CSVAGSSYNEQFF	TGCAGCGTTGCGGGAAGCTCCTACAATGAGCAGTTCTTC
few	TRBV7-2	TRBD2	TRBJ2-5	CASSLGSGGAGGAQYF	TGTGCCAGCAGCTTAGGAAGCGGGGGGGCAGGTGGGGCCCAGTACTTC
many	TRBV4-2	TRBD2	TRBJ2-7	CASSQGRLGLAGERYEQYF	TGTGCCAGCAGCCAAGGGAGATTGGGGCTAGCGGGGGAGCGGTACGAGCAGTACTTC
-	TRBV6-6	-	TRBJ1-1	CASSLTGSNTEAFF	TGTGCCAGCAGTTTAACAGGGTCGAACACTGAAGCTTTCTTT